This entry lists 21 T cell receptor beta chains sequenced from one sample in a study of beta chain features in type 1 diabetes. As every portion of the isolated RNA was reverse transcribed, the sequencing read expressed TCRB transcripts. The method was immunoSEQ multiplex PCR; TCRdb's version includes in-frame clones alone and lacks a portion of them. The sample consists of 200,000 to 300,000 clones, about 25% of them appearing once. Sequencing input: central memory CD4+ T cells from blood. These receptors all stem from a man younger than 45 in good health.

The CDR3 nucleotides are TGTGCCACCAGCAGAGTGTCTTTCGGGGAGCTGTTTTTT. The encoded protein is CATSRVSFGELFF. V gene TRBV15 combines with J gene TRBJ2-2; the D is unclear. Germline CDR1 LNHNV, CDR2 YYDKDF (reference sequence). The V end lost 1 base, the J end lost 7 bases, and 7 bases lay between the germline ends. The CDR3 length is 13 residues.

The chain carries TRBV10-1 and TRBJ2-7; D is unresolved. The V and J ends lost 2 bases and 6 bases respectively, with 8 bases between them. The CDR3 is 12 residues long. CDR1 is WNHNN and CDR2 is SYGVQD in the germline V gene (reference sequence). CDR3 nucleotides: TGCGCCAGCAGTGAGCGGTTATCCGAGCAGTACTTC. Translation gives CASSERLSEQYF.

In nucleotides, the CDR3 is TGCGCCAGCAGCCAAGATGCCAGCGCCACTGAAGCTTTCTTT. Translated, it gives CASSQDASATEAFF. This chain joins TRBV4-3 and TRBJ1-1, with D uncertain. Germline V lookup: CDR1 LGHNA, CDR2 YSLEER. The CDR3 has 14 amino acids. The ends were cut back, 0 bases at V and 4 bases at J, with 9 bases in the middle.

V usage is TRBV7-2 and J usage is TRBJ1-1; TRBD1 matches at 8 bases. Germline loops: CDR1 SGHTA, CDR2 FQGNSA. J gave up 1 base and V 4 bases, and 2 bases lay outside the gene matches. The CDR3 totals 14 residues. Here the CDR3 DNA reads TGTGCCAGCAGCTCAGGACAGGGGAACACTGAAGCTTTCTTT. Protein product: CASSSGQGNTEAFF. Filled out from reference TRBV7-2 and TRBJ1-1, the complete variable domain reads GAGVSQSPSNKVTEKGKDVELRCDPISGHTALYWYRQSLGQGLEFLIYFQGNSAPDKSGLPSDRFSAERTGGSVSTLTIQRTQQEDSAVYLCASSSGQGNTEAFFGQGTRLTVV.

This clone showed up just a few times. Additional DNA sequences in this sample encode the identical CDR3. The chain uses TRBV28 and TRBJ2-1; D may match TRBD1 or TRBD2 (5 bases each). Germline V lookup: CDR1 MDHEN, CDR2 SYDVKM. Trimming pared 6 bases from V and 7 bases from J, leaving 10 bases between. CDR3 size: 12 residues. CDR3 coding DNA: TGTGCCAGCAGCTGGGGGAGAAATGAGCAGTTCTTC. Encoded protein: CASSWGRNEQFF.

This clone was detected a few times. The chain links TRBV7-2 to TRBJ2-1; no definite D call. Germline V gene lookup returns CDR1 SGHTA and CDR2 FQGNSA. This CDR3 has 14 residues. V was cut by 1 base and J by 8 bases, with 12 bases left in between. The CDR3 DNA is TGTGCCAGCAGCTTAGAGACTGGCTTTTATGAGCAGTTCTTC. Protein sequence: CASSLETGFYEQFF.

The rearrangement joins TRBV18 to TRBJ2-7, with TRBD1 matching over 12 bases. CDR3 length: 15 amino acids. J gave up 4 bases and V 3 bases, and 4 bases lay outside the gene matches. Germline lookup yields CDR1 KGHSH and CDR2 LQKENI. CDR3 DNA sequence: TGTGCCAGCTCACCCCGGGACAGGGGGCTATACGAGCAGTACTTC. This encodes CASSPRDRGLYEQYF.

This clone has a handful of counts. The rearrangement links TRBV5-8 to TRBJ2-1; the D gene is possibly TRBD1 (6 bases). The CDR3 loop spans 13 amino acids. The germline CDR1 and CDR2 sequences are SGHTS and YDEGEE. Trimming stripped 5 bases from V and 10 bases from J, with 16 bases between. CDR3 residues: CASRVRQVNEQFF. The CDR3 DNA follows: TGTGCCAGCAGGGTTAGACAGGTAAACGAGCAGTTCTTC.

This clone was detected only a few times. This chain links TRBV2 with TRBJ2-7; TRBD2 matches 10 bases. Unmatched junction bases numbered 4, after V lost 2 bases and J lost 3 bases. Looked up from germline, CDR1 is SNHLY and CDR2 is FYNNEI. The CDR3 sequence is 15 residues long. The CDR3 DNA follows: TGTGCCAGCAGTGAAAGCGGGGGGGCTATCTACGAGCAGTACTTC. This gives the protein CASSESGGAIYEQYF.

The chain carries TRBV29-1 and TRBJ2-1, with TRBD1 matching over 7 bases. Germline V gene data show CDR1 as SQVTM and CDR2 as ANQGSEA. The J segment lost 4 bases and the V segment lost 4 bases, leaving 10 bases of the junction unmatched. The CDR3 covers 15 residues. The CDR3 spells CSVGSLQGWYNEQFF. CDR3 nucleotides: TGCAGCGTTGGGTCCCTACAGGGGTGGTACAATGAGCAGTTCTTC.

Many counts were recorded for this clone. In DNA, the CDR3 is TGTGCCATAGGACTAGCGGGAAGCACAGATACGCAGTATTTT. It translates to CAIGLAGSTDTQYF. V gene TRBV15 combines with J gene TRBJ2-3; 12 bases are a match to TRBD2. This CDR3 region has 14 residues. With V trimmed by 10 bases and J by 0 bases, 2 bases remained unmatched. Germline V gene lookup returns CDR1 LNHNV and CDR2 YYDKDF (reference sequence).

In its sample, this clone was seen a few times. V is TRBV6-1 and J is TRBJ1-5, with D perhaps matching TRBD1 (5 bases). Trimming removed 6 bases at V and 2 bases at J, with 14 bases between. This CDR3 spans 15 amino acids. The germline gives CDR1 MNHNS, CDR2 SASEGT. The CDR3 spells CASRWGRVGNQPQHF. The CDR3 DNA sequence: TGTGCCAGCAGATGGGGCCGGGTGGGCAATCAGCCCCAGCATTTT.

This clone came up a few times. The genes are TRBV7-2 and TRBJ1-4; D gene unclear. Trimming stripped 3 bases from V and 8 bases from J, with 7 bases between. This CDR3 contains 12 residues. From germline, CDR1 is SGHTA and CDR2 FQGNSA. In DNA, the CDR3 is TGTGCCAGCAGCTTCGGAGGGGAAAAACTGTTTTTT. Its translation is CASSFGGEKLFF.

This clone appeared many times. The gene calls are TRBV28 and TRBJ2-1; 11 bases map to TRBD2. The CDR3 loop spans 13 amino acids. The germline CDR1 and CDR2 sequences are MDHEN and SYDVKM. Trimming removed 11 bases from V and 10 bases from J; junction bases left unmatched: 10. CDR3 in DNA: TGTGCCGGGGGCACTAGCGGGAGAAGGGAGCAGTTCTTC. It translates to CAGGTSGRREQFF.

The V and J genes are TRBV10-3 and TRBJ2-1; D unclear. Trimming took 8 bases from V and 10 from J, leaving 21 bases between them. The germline V gene encodes CDR1 ENHRY and CDR2 SYGVKD. The CDR3 consists of 14 residues. CDR3 sequence: CAISETTLNFEQFF. CDR3 nucleotide sequence: TGTGCCATCTCTGAGACAACGCTTAATTTCGAGCAGTTCTTC.

Written as DNA, the CDR3 is TGTGCCAGCAGCTTTCTGTATGAGCAGTTCTTC. It translates to CASSFLYEQFF. The chain uses TRBV7-9 and TRBJ2-1; no definite D call. Trimming removed 3 bases from V and 8 bases from J, with 5 bases in between. The CDR3 has 11 amino acids. The germline V gene has CDR1 SEHNR and CDR2 FQNEAQ (reference sequence).

This chain links TRBV27 with TRBJ2-5; 10 bases fit TRBD1. The J call is doubtful: the DNA matches TRBJ2-7 better. The CDR3 is 16 amino acids. Per germline, CDR1 MNHEY and CDR2 SMNVEV (reference sequence). CDR3 region: CASTRGMGQGSAEQYF. In DNA form, the CDR3 reads TGTGCCAGCACAAGAGGTATGGGACAGGGGAGCGCCGAGCAGTACTTC.

This clone was observed once. CDR3 DNA sequence: TGTGCCAGCAGCTTAGATCCAGCGGGGGCGCAAGAGACCCAGTACTTC. The encoded protein is CASSLDPAGAQETQYF. The J gene is TRBJ2-5, the V gene TRBV11-2, with 8 bases identical to TRBD2. CDR1 is SGHAT and CDR2 is FQNNGV in the germline V gene. Trimming cost V 0 bases and J 2 bases; bases outside gene matches: 5. This CDR3 contains 16 residues.

This clone was seen a handful of times. This specimen includes other DNA sequences encoding the same CDR3. The genes are TRBV30 and TRBJ1-2, with TRBD1 identical over 8 bases. The germline V gene has CDR1 GTSNPN and CDR2 SVGIG (reference sequence). J lost 1 base, V lost 5 bases, and 15 bases had no gene match. The length of the CDR3 is 17 residues. The CDR3 bases are TGTGCCTGGGCCCTAAGACAGGGGATTAGGGGTAACTATGGCTACACCTTC. Amino acid sequence: CAWALRQGIRGNYGYTF.

The V and J genes are TRBV18 and TRBJ2-7; TRBD1 agrees at 8 bases. Germline V CDR1 and CDR2: KGHSH, LQKENI. The V and J ends lost 3 bases and 5 bases, in that order; junction bases with no gene match: 9. The CDR3 is 15 amino acids. The CDR3, as DNA: TGTGCCAGCTCACCGGCAGGACAGGGAGGAGACGAGCAGTACTTC. Translation gives CASSPAGQGGDEQYF.

The sample holds a few counts of this clone. V gene TRBV4-3 combines with J gene TRBJ2-4, with 7 bases that match TRBD2. J gave up 8 bases and V 0 bases, and 10 bases lay outside the gene matches. This CDR3 is built from 16 residues. In germline, CDR1 is LGHNA, CDR2 YSLEER. CDR3 in DNA: TGCGCCAGCAGCCAAGATCCGAGGGGAGGGGCGGACATTCAGTACTTC. Its translation: CASSQDPRGGADIQYF.